This T cell receptor beta chain was sequenced in a study of shared clonotypes between healthy human individuals. Across the whole study: The people who gave samples were two women and a few men aged 18 to 49. Every donor yielded three CD4 naive, three CD4 memory, two CD8 naive and one CD8 memory plate.

Investigators spread the genomic DNA of each subset evenly over several immunoSEQ plates. Profiled with immunoSEQ multiplex PCR; TCRdb holds only in-frame clones, not every one. In the table there are over 2 million clones, around 95% of which are singletons. Deletions cut 0 bases from V and 1 base from J, with 10 bases between. CDR3 length: 15 amino acids. In germline, CDR1 is SGHRS, CDR2 YFSETQ. Regarding the study as a whole: The sampled material consisted only of blood, and tissue repertoires are likely to differ.

Turning to this clone: Its antigen is as yet unknown.

The chain links TRBV5-1 to TRBJ1-2; D gene unclear. The receptor was derived from a man aged 18 to 30 in good health. The sequenced material came from naive CD4+ T cells sorted from blood. Sample subset: CD45RA+ positively selected. The CDR3 DNA sequence: TGCGCCAGCAGCTTGGAAGCCAGCTATAACTATGGCTACACCTTC. This encodes CASSLEASYNYGYTF.